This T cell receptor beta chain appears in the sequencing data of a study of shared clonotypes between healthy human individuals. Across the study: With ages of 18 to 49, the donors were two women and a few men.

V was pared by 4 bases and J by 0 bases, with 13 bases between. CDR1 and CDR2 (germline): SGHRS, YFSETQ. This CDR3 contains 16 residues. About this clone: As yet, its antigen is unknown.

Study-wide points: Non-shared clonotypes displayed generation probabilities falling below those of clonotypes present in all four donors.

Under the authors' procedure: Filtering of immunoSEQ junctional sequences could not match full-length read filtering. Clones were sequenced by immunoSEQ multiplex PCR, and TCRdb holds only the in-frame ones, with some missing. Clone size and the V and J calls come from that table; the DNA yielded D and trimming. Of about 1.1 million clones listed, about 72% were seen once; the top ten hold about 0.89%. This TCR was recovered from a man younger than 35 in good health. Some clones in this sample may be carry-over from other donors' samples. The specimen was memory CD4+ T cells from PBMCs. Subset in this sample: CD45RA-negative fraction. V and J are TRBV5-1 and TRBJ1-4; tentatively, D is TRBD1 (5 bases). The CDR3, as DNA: TGCGCCAGCAGCCCAGGGACGGTGGCAACTAATGAAAAACTGTTTTTT. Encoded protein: CASSPGTVATNEKLFF.